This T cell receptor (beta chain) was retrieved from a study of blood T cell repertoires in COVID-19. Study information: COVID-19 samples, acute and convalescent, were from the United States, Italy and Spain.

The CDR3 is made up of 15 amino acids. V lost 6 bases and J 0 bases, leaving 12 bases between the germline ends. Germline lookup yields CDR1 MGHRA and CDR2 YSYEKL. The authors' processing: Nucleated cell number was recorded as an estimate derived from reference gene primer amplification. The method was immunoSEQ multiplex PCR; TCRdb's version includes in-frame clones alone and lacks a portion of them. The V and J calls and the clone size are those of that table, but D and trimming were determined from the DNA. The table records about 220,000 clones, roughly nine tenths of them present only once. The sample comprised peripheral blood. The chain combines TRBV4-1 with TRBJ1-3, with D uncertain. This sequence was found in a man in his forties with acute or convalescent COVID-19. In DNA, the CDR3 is TGCGCCAGCAGGGTGACACCCAGCTCTGGAAACACCATATATTTT. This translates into CASRVTPSSGNTIYF.